Listed here are 16 T cell receptor beta chains from one sample, sequenced in a study of CD8+CD57+ T cells in acquired aplastic anemia. CD8+CD57+ cell expansion, shown by flow cytometry, had occurred in the patients selected for sequencing. Genomic DNA provided the template from which TCR beta VDJ and CDR3 profiles were obtained. MiXCR, applied by TCRdb to the reads, yields one record per CDR3 protein. The sample lists 150,000 or so distinct CDR3 sequences, roughly 48% occurring once. Input material: sorted CD4+, CD8+, or CD8+CD57+ T cells (not recorded which) from PBMCs. The receptors here all came from a human donor with aplastic anemia.

This clonotype was counted only a few times. CDR3 region: CAISDKGVGTDTQYF. The CDR3 DNA is TGTGCCATCAGTGATAAGGGGGTGGGCACAGATACGCAGTATTTT. The chain recombines TRBV10-3 with TRBJ2-3; D perhaps matches TRBD1 (6 bases). Germline CDR1 and CDR2: ENHRY and SYGVKD. V was clipped by 3 bases and J by 1 base, with 11 bases between them. This CDR3 region has 15 residues.

This clonotype has at least ten counts. This chain links TRBV20-1 with TRBJ2-7, with 10 bases matching TRBD2. Germline V lookup: CDR1 DFQATT, CDR2 SNEGSKA (reference sequence). The length of the CDR3 is 16 residues. The V and J ends lost 0 bases and 2 bases, in that order; junction bases with no gene match: 7. CDR3 DNA: TGCAGTGCTAGAGATAGGCAGCGGGGGGGAACCTACGAGCAGTACTTC. Amino acids: CSARDRQRGGTYEQYF.

The chain employs TRBV10-3 and TRBJ2-2; 14 bases agree with TRBD2. The junction had 6 bases not matched to a gene; V was cut back by 8 bases and J by 1 base. This CDR3 region has 17 residues. Germline V CDR1 and CDR2: ENHRY, SYGVKD. This chain's CDR3 is CAILWGLAGENTGELFF. CDR3 DNA sequence: TGTGCCATCCTCTGGGGACTAGCGGGGGAGAACACCGGGGAGCTGTTTTTT.

V gene TRBV29-1 combines with J gene TRBJ2-1; D is undetermined. This CDR3 is 14 amino acids long. Trimming cost V 3 bases and J 6 bases, with 15 bases left between them. The germline CDR1 and CDR2 sequences are SQVTM and ANQGSEA. CDR3 coding DNA: TGCAGCGTTGAGGGCAGCCCGTTGGGCAATGAGCAGTTCTTC. It specifies CSVEGSPLGNEQFF.

CDR3 DNA sequence: TGTGCCACCAGCAGAAAGATGTGGGCTGGAAACACCATATATTTT. Protein product: CATSRKMWAGNTIYF. The rearrangement links TRBV15 to TRBJ1-3; no clear D gene. Trimming removed 2 bases at V and 2 bases at J, with 10 bases between. Looked up from germline, CDR1 is LNHNV and CDR2 is YYDKDF (reference sequence). CDR3 length equals 15 residues.

The chain carries TRBV7-2 and TRBJ2-7; the D is unclear. CDR1 and CDR2 (germline): SGHTA, FQGNSA. Trimming shortened V by 7 bases and J by 4 bases, and 17 bases separated the two germline ends. The CDR3 has 14 residues. CDR3 sequence reads: CASTSKATRYEQYF. The CDR3 DNA sequence: TGTGCCAGCACCTCGAAGGCGACGAGATACGAGCAGTACTTC.

The rearrangement links TRBV19 to TRBJ1-5, with 7 nucleotides matching TRBD1. Germline V gene data show CDR1 as LNHDA and CDR2 as SQIVND (reference sequence). This CDR3 is built from 14 residues. V was pared by 9 bases and J by 3 bases, with 8 bases of the junction left unmatched. The CDR3 here is CASVSGGINQPQHF. The CDR3 nucleotides read TGTGCCAGCGTTTCAGGGGGGATCAATCAGCCCCAGCATTTT.

The table lists this clonotype with many counts. The chain joins TRBV3-1 to TRBJ2-5, with D maybe TRBD1 (6 bases). Germline-derived CDR1 and CDR2 are LGHDT and YNNKEL (reference sequence). This CDR3 has 13 residues. Trimming left V 4 bases short and J 2 bases short, with 8 bases between. CDR3 loop: CASSPGVQETQYF. The CDR3 nucleotides read TGTGCCAGCAGCCCAGGGGTGCAAGAGACCCAGTACTTC.

This clonotype has ten or more counts. J is TRBJ2-1 and V is TRBV7-2, with D unresolved. CDR3 length equals 13 residues. Germline CDR1 and CDR2: SGHTA and FQGNSA. Trimming shortened V by 0 bases and J by 5 bases, and 5 bases separated the two germline ends. CDR3 protein: CASSLARHNEQFF. In nucleotides, the CDR3 is TGTGCCAGCAGCTTAGCTCGGCACAATGAGCAGTTCTTC.

Concerning this clonotype: Being one base from a much bigger clone, this may be a read error. The rearrangement links TRBV18 to TRBJ2-5; D perhaps matches TRBD2 (5 bases). The germline V gene encodes CDR1 KGHSH and CDR2 LQKENI. This CDR3 has 14 residues. Trimming took 3 bases from V and 9 from J, leaving 17 bases between them. This CDR3 reads CASSPLAGMVAQYF. The CDR3 coding sequence is TGTGCCAGCTCACCCCTCGCCGGGATGGTGGCCCAGTACTTC.

This chain links TRBV2 with TRBJ1-6, with no clear D. The germline V and J ends were trimmed by 8 bases and 10 bases, with 15 bases remaining between them. CDR1 is SNHLY and CDR2 is FYNNEI in the germline V gene. The CDR3 has 13 residues. The CDR3 nucleotides are TGTGCCAGCCTAGGCCAGCCCCCATCACCCCTCCACTTT. Amino acids: CASLGQPPSPLHF.

This clonotype was counted many times. The chain links TRBV5-4 to TRBJ1-1; D is unresolved. The V gene lost 3 bases and the J gene lost 7 bases, with 7 bases spanning the gap. The CDR3 is 11 amino acids. Germline values: CDR1 SGHNT, CDR2 YYREEE (reference sequence). Written as DNA, the CDR3 is TGTGCCAGCAGCTCGCAGCTTGAAGCTTTCTTT. Protein sequence: CASSSQLEAFF.

This chain uses TRBV12-3 or TRBV12-4 with TRBJ1-1; no definite D call. CDR3 length: 17 residues. Trimming stripped 2 bases from V and 0 bases from J, with 16 bases between. CDR3 sequence (DNA): TGTGCCAGCAGTTTAAGTCTTACACCCCAAATGAACACTGAAGCTTTCTTT. It specifies CASSLSLTPQMNTEAFF.

The V call is TRBV15, the J call TRBJ2-3, with 7 bases fitting TRBD2. The CDR3 runs 16 residues. Germline CDR1 and CDR2: LNHNV and YYDKDF (reference sequence). V lost 6 bases, J lost 2 bases, and 11 bases stayed unmatched. The CDR3 nucleotides read TGTGCCACCAGGGACCGGGGAGGGAGCGTCACAGATACGCAGTATTTT. Translation: CATRDRGGSVTDTQYF.

The J gene is TRBJ1-4, the V gene TRBV5-6, with 7 bases aligning to TRBD1. This CDR3 is 18 amino acids long. The V segment lost 0 bases and the J segment 7 bases; nucleotides outside the gene matches: 15. Germline loops: CDR1 SGHDT, CDR2 YYEEEE. CDR3 region: CASSLGLTRGRVGEKLFF. The CDR3 coding sequence is TGTGCCAGCAGCTTGGGATTAACTAGGGGGCGGGTGGGTGAAAAACTGTTTTTT. The full variable domain, its missing parts supplied by reference TRBV5-6 and TRBJ1-4, is DAGVTQSPTHLIKTRGQQVTLRCSPKSGHDTVSWYQQALGQGPQFIFQYYEEEERQRGNFPDRFSGHQFPNYSSELNVNALLLGDSALYLCASSLGLTRGRVGEKLFFGSGTQLSVL.

The chain carries TRBV19 and TRBJ2-1; 11 bases align to TRBD2. Germline-derived CDR1 and CDR2 are LNHDA and SQIVND (reference sequence). Unmatched junction bases numbered 4, after V lost 4 bases and J lost 5 bases. This CDR3 has 15 residues. The CDR3 region is CASSTLAGDHNEQFF. The DNA of the CDR3 is TGTGCCAGTAGTACACTAGCGGGGGACCACAATGAGCAGTTCTTC.